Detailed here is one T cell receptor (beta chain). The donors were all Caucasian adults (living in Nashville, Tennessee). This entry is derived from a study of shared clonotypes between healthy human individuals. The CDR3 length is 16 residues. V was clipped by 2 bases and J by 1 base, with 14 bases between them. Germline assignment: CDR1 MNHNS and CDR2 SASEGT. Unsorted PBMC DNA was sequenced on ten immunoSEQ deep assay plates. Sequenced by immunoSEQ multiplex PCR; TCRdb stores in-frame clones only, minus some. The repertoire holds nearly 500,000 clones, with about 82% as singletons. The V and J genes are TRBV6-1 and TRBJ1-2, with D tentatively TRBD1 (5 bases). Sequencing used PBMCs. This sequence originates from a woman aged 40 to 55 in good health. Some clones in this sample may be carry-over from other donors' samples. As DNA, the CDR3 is TGTGCCAGCAGTGAATTTCGGACATACCGTAACTATGGCTACACCTTC. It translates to CASSEFRTYRNYGYTF.